The text below deals with one TCR beta chain. The target of this receptor is not known. The input lacks base qualities; no much larger clone sits a single base away. V lost 3 bases and J lost 11 bases; the stretch between them is 20 bases long. The germline V gene encodes CDR1 SGHDT and CDR2 YYEEEE. Including cysteine and phenylalanine, the CDR3 has 14 amino acids. The entry retains the CDR3 DNA only, 42 bases that are in frame from base 1. The cohort was made up of 500 to 850 healthy bone marrow donors. At the time of sampling, every cohort member was nominally healthy, though immune exposures that went unrecorded were likely present. The donor tested CMV seronegative, placing the donor among the roughly 400 seronegative members of the cohort. A peripheral blood sample was provided by each donor, and peripheral blood mononuclear cells were used for TCR beta sequencing. Genomic DNA was extracted from the blood cell samples with the Qiagen DNeasy Blood Extraction Kit.

Library preparation employed the immunoSEQ multiplex PCR assay. For the multiplex PCR, a mixture combining 60 forward primers for TCR Vbeta segments and 13 reverse primers for TCR Jbeta segments was used. The CDR3 region of rearranged TCR beta genes was amplified from genomic DNA by a multiplex PCR assay. The amplified TCR beta libraries were sequenced on the Illumina HiSeq System as 87-base-pair reads. The authors processed their data as follows. Across the 600 to 700 repertoires, a later analysis counted 80 million or so unique TCR beta chains, around 11 million of which were shared by at least two donors. Raw reads were error-corrected and collapsed into unique sequences by a nearest-neighbor algorithm in which closely related sequences were merged to remove PCR and sequencing errors. Alignment of CDR3 sequences to IMGT reference sequences was used to assign V, D and J gene segments. For a sequence to be retained, at least a six-nucleotide match to both a V gene segment and a J gene segment was required. A rearrangement was called productive if the CDR3 had no stop codons and remained in frame with V and J, and every other rearrangement was called non-productive. CDR3 was defined according to IMGT convention as the region running from the second conserved V-encoded cysteine to the conserved J-encoded phenylalanine. The earlier analysis of more than 450 of the donors excluded sequences that lacked an unambiguous match to a single V gene segment. An earlier analysis of fewer than 750 of the donors called V segments functional above 56.7% productive rearrangements and segregating when the between-donor standard deviation exceeded 5%. A statistical classification framework was built for diagnosing cytomegalovirus status from the catalog of TCR beta chain sequences. In a later analysis, V and J genes were assigned by comparing TCR nucleotide sequences against IMGT/GENE-DB human TR gene sequences. In a later analysis, CDR3 sequences and most-parsimonious VDJ recombination scenarios were assigned using the TCRdist pipeline. In a later analysis, each TCR beta chain was defined by its CDR3 amino acid sequence together with its V-gene family, and reads lacking a unique V-gene family were excluded. As a way to deal with suspected cross-contamination and a sequencing artifact, a later analysis dropped 450 to 600 nucleotide sequences that were highly shared and had low generation probability. A later analysis calculated a clonal expansion index for each public chain from normalized within-repertoire ranks of inferred template counts. Generation probabilities in a later analysis came from a VDJ recombination model fitted to out-of-frame rearrangements, and those results were checked against IGoR. Hypergeometric tests were used in a later analysis to score TCR-TCR, TCR-HLA and TCR-CMV co-occurrence, with a repertoire-size bias correction applied to the TCR pairs. To estimate false discovery rates, a later analysis permuted the HLA or CMV assignments 20 times. In a later analysis, co-occurring TCRs were grouped with DBSCAN, and TCRdist sequence similarity was added when clustering was performed within HLA-allele-positive subsets. Co-occurrence clustering excluded repertoires with fewer than 30,000 or more than 120,000 public chains, plus five with anomalous nucleotide sharing. This is the immuneACCESS table as TCRdb keeps it, with only in-frame sequences that have V and J called. A part of the clones is gone; compared with another copy, unresolved V genes explain less than half, and the rest is unexplained. V, J and clone size reflect that table, while D and trimming were determined from the DNA. Here the sample has 250,000 to 350,000 clones; more than 55% occur a single time. The ten top clones hold 2% to 2.5% of the sample.

This specimen comes from a study of cytomegalovirus exposure and HLA in healthy donors (TCRdb year 2017). In the study overall: According to an earlier analysis of around 600 of the donors, about 179 million T cells yielded roughly 100 million unique TCR beta sequences and roughly 280 Gb of sequence data. Roughly 300 gigabases of sequencing data and tens of millions of unique TCR sequences were included in an early release covering under 650 HLA-typed donors. Of the roughly 400 genotyped donors, around 81% fell in the genetic ancestry cluster associated with self-reported Caucasian donors. The study aimed to test whether cataloging public T cell receptors could reveal signatures of past pathogen exposure. The study profiled the T cell repertoires of under 700 subjects by immunosequencing and related them to cytomegalovirus serostatus. Along with the roughly 670-subject first cohort, a separate validation cohort of more than 90 different subjects was used. To predict cytomegalovirus infection status, the study combined high-throughput TCR immunosequencing, statistical association of individual TCRs with disease status, and machine learning. A later analysis re-analyzed previously published TCR beta repertoires from 660 or so donors and added high-resolution HLA genotyping to study TCR occurrence patterns. Rather than drawing on any new phenotypic data, the later analysis identified candidate immune exposures from TCR beta sequences and the way those sequences occurred across donors. To decide whether each TCR beta V gene segment behaved as functional or pseudogenic, an earlier analysis of approximately 620 of the donors relied on high-throughput TCR beta sequencing. Donor age, sex, ethnicity and CMV serostatus were compiled alongside the repertoire data. In a later genetic analysis, genome-wide SNP genotypes for about three fifths of the roughly 670 donors were used, and that subset was treated as a discovery cohort. All discovery cohort repertoires had been generated using a single sequencing platform. Both class I and class II loci were covered by HLA typing, at four-digit resolution. Typing coverage differed by locus: A, B, C, DRB1 and DQB1 were typed in about 629-640 donors, DQA1 in about 500, DPA1 in approximately 600, and DPB1 in 400 to 480. Roughly five DR-DQ haplotypes were handled as single units for association and clustering, since linkage in the cohort was strong. Across 300 to 400 genotyped donors of the cohort, an average of roughly 250,000 unique TCR beta nucleotide sequences per donor were sequenced, and around 19% of those sequences were non-productive. Broad study findings and their caveats: In the study, some 160 TCR beta chains were listed as associated with cytomegalovirus. In a later analysis, the rate of TCR association differed among HLA loci, with DRB1 alleles having the most associated TCRs and HLA-C alleles having the fewest. A further reported finding was that TCR beta sequences accurately predicted the HLA-A and HLA-B alleles for most subjects in the first cohort. Linkage disequilibrium might explain the correlated functional status among segregating V segments, but an unknown experimental factor could not be excluded. A group of highly shared sequence variants was considered likely to be a technical artifact of the sequencing pipeline. HLA typing was unavailable for some donors at each locus, so association tests used only the typed subset. Several of the top co-occurrence clusters appeared to be linked to parvovirus B19, influenza, CMV and Epstein-Barr virus, according to a later analysis. In a later analysis, HLA-associated TCR beta chains were found to be more clonally expanded and to have lower generation probabilities than equally common non-associated chains. Presence/absence analyses assumed roughly uniform sequencing depth across donors, an assumption that may not hold. Immune exposure information for the cohort was limited to CMV serostatus. A few of the identified cytomegalovirus-associated TCR beta chains were confirmed in vitro to be specific for cytomegalovirus antigens. Because the 87-base-pair reads could not distinguish some IMGT-functional V segments, including TRBV6-2 and TRBV6-3, those segments were excluded. The authors suggested that the approach could potentially be generalized to other disease states and immunological phenotypes. Because counts were too low, 15 to 20 rarely observed V segments, including chromosome 9 orphons, were left out of the earlier analysis of approximately 500 of the donors. Cytomegalovirus status was reported to be diagnosed by the classifier with high specificity and sensitivity in both the original and validation cohorts. At a false discovery rate of 0.05, a later analysis linked about 16,000 TCR beta sequences to specific HLA alleles. A later analysis found that most CMV-associated TCR beta chains appeared HLA-restricted, with HLA associations seemingly driven largely by CMV exposure. When HLA alleles, especially DR and DQ, strongly co-occurred, TCR associations were difficult to assign to individual alleles. Compared with the roughly 670-donor mean, donors in an Asian-associated ancestry cluster had fewer N-insertions in productive TCRs, according to a later genetic analysis. The cohort was sequenced for TCR beta chains only, and without alpha or paired-chain data the features that could be detected were limited. A later genetic analysis associated a missense DCLRE1C variant with V-gene and J-gene trimming of TCR beta chains, and an independent cohort replicated the association. Broadly in line with IMGT annotations, most TCR beta V segments showed up in productive rearrangements about 87% or about 30% of the time in an earlier analysis of around 600 of the donors. While some public TCRs were present in many individuals, most TCR sequences turned up only very rarely across donors.

This TCR came from a female donor in good health and CMV-seronegative. The sequencing input was PBMCs. The V and J genes are TRBV5-6 and TRBJ2-5; a weak D assignment points to TRBD2 (6 bases agree). The bases are TGTGCCAGCAGCTCACCGGGACTCGACTGGGAGCAGTACTTC. This codes for CASSSPGLDWEQYF.